The 11 T cell receptor beta chains below come from one sample, sequenced in a study of cytomegalovirus exposure and HLA in healthy donors. 60 Vbeta and 13 Jbeta primers were used in PCR. Sequencing used immunoSEQ multiplex PCR; TCRdb keeps in-frame clones, though not all of them. The table has about 64,000 clones, approximately 85% seen once. Sequencing used PBMCs. Receptors were obtained from a female donor in good health and CMV-seronegative.

The chain recombines TRBV9 with TRBJ1-1; 7 nucleotides match TRBD1. This CDR3 is 16 amino acids long. V was pared by 3 bases and J by 5 bases, with 13 bases of the junction left unmatched. The germline gives CDR1 SGDLS, CDR2 YYNGEE. CDR3 region: CASSAGTVAWGTEAFF. The CDR3 nucleotides read TGTGCCAGCAGCGCGGGGACAGTTGCCTGGGGGACTGAAGCTTTCTTT.

The chain recombines TRBV29-1 with TRBJ2-7, with 8 bases lining up with TRBD2. Trimming took 3 bases from V and 3 from J; bases not matched to a gene: 7. In germline, CDR1 is SQVTM, CDR2 ANQGSEA. This CDR3 is 14 amino acids long. CDR3: CSVEQTGTSYEQYF. The CDR3 DNA reads as TGCAGCGTTGAGCAAACCGGGACTAGCTACGAGCAGTACTTC.

V usage is TRBV2 and J usage is TRBJ2-4, with D unresolved. The CDR3 covers 10 residues. The germline V gene encodes CDR1 SNHLY and CDR2 FYNNEI. V was trimmed by 6 bases and J by 9 bases, leaving 6 bases between them. The CDR3 DNA reads TGTGCCAGCAGCGTCGGCATTCAGTACTTC. Translating gives CASSVGIQYF.

The rearrangement uses TRBV30 and TRBJ1-1; tentatively, D is TRBD1 (5 bases). The length of the CDR3 is 15 residues. Germline CDR1 is GTSNPN and CDR2 is SVGIG (reference sequence). Trimming took off 1 base at V and 4 bases at J, with 16 bases between the two ends. In nucleotides, the CDR3 is TGTGCCTGGAGTGCCCTAGGCGGGGGAGGCACTGAAGCTTTCTTT. Translation: CAWSALGGGGTEAFF. Filled out from reference TRBV30 and TRBJ1-1, the complete variable domain reads SQTIHQWPATLVQPVGSPLSLECTVEGTSNPNLYWYRQAAGRGLQLLFYSVGIGQISSEVPQNLSASRPQDRQFILSSKKLLLSDSGFYLCAWSALGGGGTEAFFGQGTRLTVV.

CDR3: CASSPGSSYNSPLHF. CDR3 nucleotides: TGTGCCAGCAGCCCTGGGAGCTCCTATAATTCACCCCTCCACTTT. The gene calls are TRBV11-2 and TRBJ1-6; D is unclear. In germline, CDR1 is SGHAT, CDR2 FQNNGV. V was clipped by 5 bases and J by 0 bases, with 8 bases between them. This CDR3 has 15 amino acids.

This clone was observed a few times. V is TRBV27 and J is TRBJ2-7, with D maybe TRBD2 (5 bases). The V gene's germline CDR1 is MNHEY and CDR2 SMNVEV (reference sequence). CDR3 length: 12 residues. The germline V and J ends were trimmed by 3 bases and 7 bases, with 10 bases remaining between them. The CDR3 region has the DNA TGTGCCAGCAGTTTGGGGAGTGGAGAGCAGTACTTC. Its protein is CASSLGSGEQYF.

This sequence joins TRBV5-1 and TRBJ1-2; TRBD1 matches at 7 bases. CDR1 is SGHRS and CDR2 is YFSETQ in the germline V gene. The junction had 8 bases not matched to a gene; V was cut back by 3 bases and J by 6 bases. The CDR3 is 14 residues long. The CDR3 coding sequence is TGCGCCAGCAGCTGGGAGACAGGGCTCAATGGCTACACCTTC. It encodes CASSWETGLNGYTF.

V and J are TRBV9 and TRBJ2-1; possibly TRBD1 for D (6 bases). Deletions cut 0 bases from V and 12 bases from J, with 22 bases between. CDR3 length equals 16 residues. Germline assignment: CDR1 SGDLS and CDR2 YYNGEE. The CDR3 DNA reads TGTGCCAGCAGCGTAGAGGCCAGAGATCCACCACAGGGGCAGTTCTTC. It yields the protein CASSVEARDPPQGQFF.

The gene calls are TRBV5-1 and TRBJ2-5; 14 bases fit TRBD2. Germline lookup yields CDR1 SGHRS and CDR2 YFSETQ. The CDR3 is 13 amino acids. The V gene end was trimmed by 4 bases and the J gene end by 13 bases; junction bases not matched to a gene: 6. CDR3 residues: CASSKWTSGGLYF. Here the CDR3 DNA reads TGCGCCAGCAGCAAGTGGACTAGCGGGGGGCTGTACTTC. The complete variable domain, with remaining parts taken from reference TRBV5-1 and TRBJ2-5, reads KAGVTQTPRYLIKTRGQQVTLSCSPISGHRSVSWYQQTPGQGLQFLFEYFSETQRNKGNFPGRFSGRQFSNSRSEMNVSTLELGDSALYLCASSKWTSGGLYFGPGTRLLVL.

Comment on this clone: Mismatch with germline at one junction end may stem from a read error. The rearrangement joins TRBV7-7 to TRBJ2-5; tentative D call: TRBD2 (7 bases). This CDR3 has 16 residues. Looked up from germline, CDR1 is SSHAT and CDR2 is FNYEAQ (reference sequence). The chain's CDR3 is CASSPNLGGGQETQYF. CDR3 coding DNA: TGTGCTAGCAGCCCGAACCTAGGGGGGGGGCAAGAGACCCAGTACTTC.

V is TRBV25-1 and J is TRBJ2-3; TRBD1 is a possible D gene (6 bases). Between the trimmed V and J ends, which lost 7 bases and 6 bases, there was a span of 14 bases. Germline-derived CDR1 and CDR2 are MGHDK and SYGVNS. The CDR3 runs 13 residues. Written as DNA, the CDR3 is TGTGCCAGCATATACCCAGGGGAGGATACGCAGTATTTT. Translation: CASIYPGEDTQYF.